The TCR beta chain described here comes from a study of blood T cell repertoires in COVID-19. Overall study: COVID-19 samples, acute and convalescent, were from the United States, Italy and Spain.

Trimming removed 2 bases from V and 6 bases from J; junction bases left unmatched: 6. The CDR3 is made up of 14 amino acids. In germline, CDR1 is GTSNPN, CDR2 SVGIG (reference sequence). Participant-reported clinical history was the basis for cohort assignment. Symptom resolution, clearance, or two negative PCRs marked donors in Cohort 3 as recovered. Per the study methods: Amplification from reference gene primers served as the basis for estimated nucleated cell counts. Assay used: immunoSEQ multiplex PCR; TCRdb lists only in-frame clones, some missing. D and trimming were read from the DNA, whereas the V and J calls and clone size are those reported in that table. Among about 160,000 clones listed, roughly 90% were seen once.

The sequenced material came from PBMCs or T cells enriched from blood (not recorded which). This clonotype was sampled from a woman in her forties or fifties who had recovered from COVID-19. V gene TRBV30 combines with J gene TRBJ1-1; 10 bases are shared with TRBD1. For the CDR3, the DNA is TGTGCCTGGAGTATAGGAGGACAGGGGGCTGAAGCTTTCTTT. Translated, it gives CAWSIGGQGAEAFF.